Detailed here is one T cell receptor (beta chain). These data belong to a study of blood T cell repertoires in COVID-19. Germline V gene lookup returns CDR1 LNHDA and CDR2 SQIVND (reference sequence). With V trimmed by 4 bases and J by 1 base, 10 bases remained unmatched. This CDR3 is 17 amino acids long. Clones were read by immunoSEQ multiplex PCR, and TCRdb kept only the in-frame ones, dropping some. The sample has approximately 530,000 clones; around 90% are singletons. The source is a woman between 45 and 60 years old with COVID-19, enrolled during active disease. V gene TRBV19 combines with J gene TRBJ1-1; TRBD1 matches at 9 bases. Sequences were obtained from peripheral blood. The CDR3 DNA reads TGTGCCAGTAGTACCTACACAGGGGGCCTCACGAACACTGAAGCTTTCTTT. Translated, it gives CASSTYTGGLTNTEAFF.